This T cell receptor beta chain was recorded in a study of blood T cell repertoires in COVID-19. The overall study: Donors in the United States, Italy and Spain gave samples during acute or convalescent COVID-19. T cells, B-cell-depleted T cells, or PBMCs provided the cDNA or gDNA that served as material.

Methods used by the authors: Counts of nucleated cells, estimated from reference gene primer amplification, were obtained. Sequencing was performed with immunoSEQ multiplex PCR; in TCRdb, only in-frame clones are kept and a portion is missing. V and J calls and clone size are as listed in that table; D and trimming were resolved from the DNA. The sample carries 67,000 or so clones, about 80% recorded once. The CDR3 extends over 14 amino acids. CDR1 is GTSNPN, CDR2 SVGIG, per germline (reference sequence). V was pared by 4 bases and J by 2 bases, with 12 bases between. The genes are TRBV30 and TRBJ1-5, with TRBD1 as a possible D gene (6 bases). This sequence originates from an older man with acute or convalescent COVID-19. The sequenced sample consisted of peripheral blood. CDR3 loop: CAWKTGSGNQPQHF. DNA for the CDR3: TGTGCCTGGAAAACAGGGTCGGGCAATCAGCCCCAGCATTTT.